The 8 T cell receptor beta chains below were found in one sample sequenced in a study of blood T cell repertoires in COVID-19. Clones were sequenced by immunoSEQ multiplex PCR, and TCRdb holds only the in-frame ones, with some missing. Of approximately 260,000 clones listed, roughly 86% are singletons. Sequences were obtained from PBMCs or T cells enriched from blood (not recorded which). The receptors shown here come from a woman aged 40 to 50 with acute COVID-19.

The gene calls are TRBV5-1 and TRBJ2-7; D perhaps matches TRBD2 (6 bases). V shed 0 bases and J shed 8 bases, with 18 bases lying between them. The CDR3 has 15 residues. Germline lookup yields CDR1 SGHRS and CDR2 YFSETQ. The CDR3 sequence: CASSLGGTLAGQQYF. CDR3 bases: TGCGCCAGCAGCTTGGGAGGGACTCTAGCAGGGCAGCAGTACTTC.

The chain couples TRBV15 to TRBJ2-1; TRBD2 matches at 11 bases. J gave up 2 bases and V 4 bases, and 13 bases lay outside the gene matches. Germline-derived CDR1 and CDR2 are LNHNV and YYDKDF (reference sequence). The CDR3 is 19 amino acids. CDR3 region: CATSIIALAGGHTYNEQFF. The CDR3 DNA reads TGTGCCACCAGCATAATTGCCCTAGCGGGAGGACACACCTACAATGAGCAGTTCTTC.

The chain uses TRBV27 and TRBJ2-1; 9 bases match TRBD2. Germline CDR1 and CDR2: MNHEY and SMNVEV (reference sequence). Trimming at V came to 8 bases and at J to 7 bases, leaving 3 bases not matched to a gene. The CDR3 spans 12 residues. CDR3 sequence: CASFAGGNEQFF. CDR3 coding DNA: TGTGCCAGCTTTGCGGGAGGGAATGAGCAGTTCTTC.

The genes are TRBV5-1 and TRBJ1-1, with a possible D match to TRBD1 (5 bases). Germline CDR1 is SGHRS and CDR2 is YFSETQ. V was shortened by 2 bases and J by 2 bases, with 10 bases between the two germline ends. This CDR3 has 14 residues. Here the CDR3 DNA reads TGCGCCAGCAGCTTACAGGACCCTAACACTGAAGCTTTCTTT. This translates into CASSLQDPNTEAFF.

This chain links TRBV4-1 with TRBJ2-3; 7 bases are a match to TRBD1. The CDR3 is made up of 16 amino acids. CDR1 MGHRA and CDR2 YSYEKL come from the germline V gene. Trimming took 3 bases from V and 8 from J; bases not matched to a gene: 14. The CDR3 DNA sequence: TGCGCCAGCAGCCAGAGCAGGGGGTTGTTACCCGGTACGCAGTATTTT. Amino acid sequence: CASSQSRGLLPGTQYF.

The rearrangement joins TRBV6-5 to TRBJ2-2; 8 nucleotides agree with TRBD1. V was clipped by 5 bases and J by 7 bases; unmatched bases: 6. Germline assignment: CDR1 MNHEY and CDR2 SVGAGI. CDR3 length: 14 amino acids. The CDR3 DNA reads as TGTGCCAGCAGTCGGGGACAGGTTGACGGGGAGCTGTTTTTT. Its protein product is CASSRGQVDGELFF.

J is TRBJ2-5 and V is TRBV3-1 (or the pseudogene TRBV3-2); perhaps TRBD1 as D (6 bases). Germline V CDR1 and CDR2: LGHDT, YNNKEL (reference sequence). The CDR3 spans 14 residues. Trimming removed 2 bases from V and 3 bases from J, with 10 bases in between. CDR3 nucleotides: TGTGCCAGCAGCCAATTTGGACAGAAAGAGACCCAGTACTTC. Protein product: CASSQFGQKETQYF.

This rearrangement joins TRBV27 to TRBJ2-7; the match to TRBD1 covers 8 bases. Losses at the gene ends were 8 bases for V and 2 bases for J; bases not matched to a gene: 23. From germline, CDR1 is MNHEY and CDR2 SMNVEV (reference sequence). This CDR3 is 19 amino acids long. CDR3 amino acids: CASGLSQGTNRGSTYEQYF. The CDR3 nucleotides are TGTGCCAGCGGCCTCAGCCAAGGGACCAACAGGGGGAGTACCTACGAGCAGTACTTC.